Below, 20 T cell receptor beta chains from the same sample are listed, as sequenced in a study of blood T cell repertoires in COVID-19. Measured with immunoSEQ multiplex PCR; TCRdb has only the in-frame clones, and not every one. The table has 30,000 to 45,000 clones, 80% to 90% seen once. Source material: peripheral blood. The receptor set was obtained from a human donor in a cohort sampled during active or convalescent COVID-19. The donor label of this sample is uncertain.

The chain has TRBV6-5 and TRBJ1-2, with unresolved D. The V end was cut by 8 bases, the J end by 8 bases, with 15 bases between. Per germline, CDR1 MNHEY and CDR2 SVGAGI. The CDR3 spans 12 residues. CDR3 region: CASFEGLGGYTF. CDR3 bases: TGTGCCAGCTTCGAGGGCCTAGGAGGCTACACCTTC.

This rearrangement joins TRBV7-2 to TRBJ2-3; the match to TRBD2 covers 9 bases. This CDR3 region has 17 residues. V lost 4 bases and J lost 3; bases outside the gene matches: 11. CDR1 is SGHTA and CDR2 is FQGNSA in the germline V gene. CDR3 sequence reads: CASSSGRSGSRTDTQYF. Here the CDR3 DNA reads TGTGCCAGCAGCTCCGGCCGTAGCGGGAGCAGGACAGATACGCAGTATTTT. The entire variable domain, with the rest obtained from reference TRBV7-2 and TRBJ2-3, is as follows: GAGVSQSPSNKVTEKGKDVELRCDPISGHTALYWYRQSLGQGLEFLIYFQGNSAPDKSGLPSDRFSAERTGGSVSTLTIQRTQQEDSAVYLCASSSGRSGSRTDTQYFGPGTRLTVL.

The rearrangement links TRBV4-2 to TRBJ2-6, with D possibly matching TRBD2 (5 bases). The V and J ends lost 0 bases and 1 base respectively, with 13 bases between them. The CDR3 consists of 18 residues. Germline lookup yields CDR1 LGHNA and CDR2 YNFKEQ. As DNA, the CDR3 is TGTGCCAGCAGCCAAGATGGACGAGGGTCTTCTGGGGCCAACGTCCTGACTTTC. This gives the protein CASSQDGRGSSGANVLTF.

Written as DNA, the CDR3 is TGTGCCAGCAGGGACGACAGGGGGAATACCGGGGAGCTGTTTTTT. Its protein product is CASRDDRGNTGELFF. The V gene is TRBV25-1, the J gene TRBJ2-2, with 9 nucleotides matching TRBD1. The CDR3 has 15 residues. V was pared by 6 bases and J by 5 bases, with 7 bases of the junction left unmatched. CDR1 is MGHDK, CDR2 SYGVNS, per germline. Full variable domain (outside the CDR3, taken from reference TRBV25-1 and TRBJ2-2): EADIYQTPRYLVIGTGKKITLECSQTMGHDKMYWYQQDPGMELHLIHYSYGVNSTEKGDLSSESTVSRIRTEHFPLTLESARPSHTSQYLCASRDDRGNTGELFFGEGSRLTVL.

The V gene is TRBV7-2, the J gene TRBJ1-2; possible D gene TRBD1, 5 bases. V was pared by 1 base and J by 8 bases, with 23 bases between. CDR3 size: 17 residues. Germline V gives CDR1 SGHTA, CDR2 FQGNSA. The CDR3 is CASSLDPRFRGDDGYTF. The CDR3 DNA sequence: TGTGCCAGCAGCTTAGACCCCCGCTTTAGGGGTGACGACGGCTACACCTTC.

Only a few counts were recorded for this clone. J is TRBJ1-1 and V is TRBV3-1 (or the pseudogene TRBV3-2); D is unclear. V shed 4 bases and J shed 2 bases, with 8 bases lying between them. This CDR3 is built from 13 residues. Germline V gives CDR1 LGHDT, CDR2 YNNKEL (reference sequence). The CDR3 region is CASSPRVNTEAFF. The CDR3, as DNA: TGTGCCAGCAGCCCTCGGGTAAACACTGAAGCTTTCTTT.

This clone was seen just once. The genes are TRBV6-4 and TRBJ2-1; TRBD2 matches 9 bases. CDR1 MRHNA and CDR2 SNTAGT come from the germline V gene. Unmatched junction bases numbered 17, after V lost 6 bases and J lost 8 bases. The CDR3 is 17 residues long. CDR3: CASSPPPPSAGGDEQFF. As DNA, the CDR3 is TGTGCCAGCAGCCCCCCACCCCCTAGCGCGGGAGGGGATGAGCAGTTCTTC.

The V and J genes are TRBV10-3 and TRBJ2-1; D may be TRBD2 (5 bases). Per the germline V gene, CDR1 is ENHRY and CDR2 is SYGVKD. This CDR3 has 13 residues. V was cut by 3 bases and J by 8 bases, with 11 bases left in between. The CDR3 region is CAISDRTGDEQFF. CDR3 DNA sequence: TGTGCCATCAGTGACAGGACTGGGGATGAGCAGTTCTTC.

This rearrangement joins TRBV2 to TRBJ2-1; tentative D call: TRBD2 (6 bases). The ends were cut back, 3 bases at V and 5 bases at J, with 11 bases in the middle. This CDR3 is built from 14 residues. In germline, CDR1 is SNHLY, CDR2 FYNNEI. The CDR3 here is CASSDTEGNNEQFF. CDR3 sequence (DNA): TGTGCCAGCAGTGACACGGAGGGCAACAATGAGCAGTTCTTC.

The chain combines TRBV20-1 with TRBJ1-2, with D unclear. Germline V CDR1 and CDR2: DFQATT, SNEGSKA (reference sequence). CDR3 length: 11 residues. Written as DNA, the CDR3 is TGCAGCGCCCGGGAGCAGAGGGGCTACACCTTC. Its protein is CSAREQRGYTF.

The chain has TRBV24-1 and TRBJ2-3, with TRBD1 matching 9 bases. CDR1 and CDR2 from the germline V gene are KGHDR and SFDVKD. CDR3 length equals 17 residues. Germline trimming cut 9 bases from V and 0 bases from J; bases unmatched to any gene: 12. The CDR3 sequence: CATGGQGAKGSTDTQYF. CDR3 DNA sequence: TGTGCCACCGGGGGACAGGGAGCCAAAGGTAGCACAGATACGCAGTATTTT.

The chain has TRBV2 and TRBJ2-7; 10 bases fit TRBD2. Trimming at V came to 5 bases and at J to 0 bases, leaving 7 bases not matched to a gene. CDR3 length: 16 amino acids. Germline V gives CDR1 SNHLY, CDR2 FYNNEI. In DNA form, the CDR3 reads TGTGCCAGCAGTTTAGGACTAGCGGACAGCTCCTACGAGCAGTACTTC. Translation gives CASSLGLADSSYEQYF.

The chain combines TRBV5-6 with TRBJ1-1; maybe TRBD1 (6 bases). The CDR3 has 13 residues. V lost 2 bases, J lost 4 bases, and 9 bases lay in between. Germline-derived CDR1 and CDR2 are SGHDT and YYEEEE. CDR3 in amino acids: CASSFTGRTEAFF. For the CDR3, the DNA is TGTGCCAGCAGCTTTACAGGGCGCACTGAAGCTTTCTTT.

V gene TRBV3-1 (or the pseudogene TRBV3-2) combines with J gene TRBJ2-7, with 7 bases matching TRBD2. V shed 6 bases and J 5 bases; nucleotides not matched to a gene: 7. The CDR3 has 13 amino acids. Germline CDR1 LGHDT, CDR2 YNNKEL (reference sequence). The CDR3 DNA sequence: TGTGCCAGCAGTCGCGGGAGCACCCACGAGCAGTACTTC. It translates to CASSRGSTHEQYF.

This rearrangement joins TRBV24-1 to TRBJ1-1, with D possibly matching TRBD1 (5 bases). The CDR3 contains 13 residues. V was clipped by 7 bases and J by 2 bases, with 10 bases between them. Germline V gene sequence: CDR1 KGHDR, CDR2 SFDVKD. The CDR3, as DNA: TGTGCCACCAGAGACACAGGCAACACTGAAGCTTTCTTT. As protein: CATRDTGNTEAFF.

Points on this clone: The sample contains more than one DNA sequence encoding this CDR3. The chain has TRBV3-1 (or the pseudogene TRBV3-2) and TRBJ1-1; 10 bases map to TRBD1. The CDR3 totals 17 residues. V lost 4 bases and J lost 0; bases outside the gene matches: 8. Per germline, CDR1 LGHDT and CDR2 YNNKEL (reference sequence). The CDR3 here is CASSPRDRGFMNTEAFF. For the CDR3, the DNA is TGTGCCAGCAGCCCTAGGGACAGGGGTTTCATGAACACTGAAGCTTTCTTT.

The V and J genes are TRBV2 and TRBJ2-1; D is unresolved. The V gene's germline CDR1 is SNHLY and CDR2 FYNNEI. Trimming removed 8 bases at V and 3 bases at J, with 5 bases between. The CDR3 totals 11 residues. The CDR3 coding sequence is TGTGCCAGCGTAGACTACAATGAGCAGTTCTTC. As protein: CASVDYNEQFF.

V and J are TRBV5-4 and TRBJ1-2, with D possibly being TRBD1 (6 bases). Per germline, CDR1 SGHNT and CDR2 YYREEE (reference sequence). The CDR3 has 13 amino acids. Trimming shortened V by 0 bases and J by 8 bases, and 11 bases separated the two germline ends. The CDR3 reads CASSLGTVRGYTF. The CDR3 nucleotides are TGTGCCAGCAGCTTGGGGACAGTACGCGGCTACACCTTC.

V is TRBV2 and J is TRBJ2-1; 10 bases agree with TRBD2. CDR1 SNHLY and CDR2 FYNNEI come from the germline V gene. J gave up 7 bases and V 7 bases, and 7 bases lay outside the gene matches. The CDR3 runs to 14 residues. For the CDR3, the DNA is TGTGCCAGCACCGCAAGGACTAGCGGTAATGAGCAGTTCTTC. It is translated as CASTARTSGNEQFF.

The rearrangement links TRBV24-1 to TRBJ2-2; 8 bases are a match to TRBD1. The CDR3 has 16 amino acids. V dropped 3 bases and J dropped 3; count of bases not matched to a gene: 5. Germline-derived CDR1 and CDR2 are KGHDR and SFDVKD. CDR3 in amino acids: CATSDKRTGYTGELFF. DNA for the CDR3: TGTGCCACCAGTGATAAGAGGACAGGGTACACCGGGGAGCTGTTTTTT.